This TCR beta chain was obtained from a study of OX40 agonist ivuxolimab in advanced cancers. Some clones are missing from TCRdb's copy, which holds only in-frame ones; the method was immunoSEQ multiplex PCR. The sample includes about 50,000 clones, roughly 91% seen only once; the top ten take about 0.76%. The V gene end was trimmed by 0 bases and the J gene end by 4 bases; junction bases not matched to a gene: 3. This CDR3 spans 14 amino acids. Germline-derived CDR1 and CDR2 are SGHRS and YFSETQ. The source material was CD4+ or CD8+ T cells sorted from blood, sampled in a trial of the OX40 agonist ivuxolimab. This TCR came from an adult with an advanced solid tumor such as melanoma, head and neck, liver or kidney cancer. The chain has TRBV5-1 and TRBJ2-5, with TRBD2 matching 7 bases. As DNA, the CDR3 is TGCGCCAGCAGCTTGGCCGGACTAGGAGAGACCCAGTACTTC. Translated, it gives CASSLAGLGETQYF.